This T cell receptor beta chain appears in the sequencing data of a study of blood T cell repertoires in COVID-19. Study-wide background: The United States, Italy and Spain were the sources of the acute and convalescent COVID-19 samples. Sample material is recorded as cDNA or gDNA derived from T cells, B-cell-depleted T cells, or PBMCs.

CDR3 size: 15 residues. Germline CDR1 is SGHRS and CDR2 is YFSETQ. Trimming removed 5 bases from V and 8 bases from J; junction bases left unmatched: 10. How the authors handled the data: Estimates of nucleated cell counts were drawn from the amplification of reference gene primers. Assay: immunoSEQ multiplex PCR; the TCRdb copy retains only in-frame clones and omits some. The D gene and trimming were derived from the DNA, and the V and J assignments and clone size from that table. The table records about 120,000 clones, about 79% of them present only once. The receptor's source is a man in his 70s with acute or convalescent COVID-19. The sample consisted of peripheral blood. This chain joins TRBV5-1 and TRBJ1-4, with 9 bases matching TRBD1. CDR3 region: CASRTSGTGLEKLFF. The CDR3 nucleotides read TGCGCCAGCAGAACGTCCGGGACAGGGCTCGAAAAACTGTTTTTT.